Below, 4 T cell receptor beta chains from the same sample are listed, as sequenced in a study of T-cell reconstitution after alpha-beta-depleted transplantation in children. Unique molecular identifiers were incorporated into the prepared TCRbeta library. Each CDR3 protein is one row after TCRdb ran MiXCR on the PCR reads. The sample has fewer than 350,000 distinct CDR3 sequences; around 7.1% are singletons. Their antigen targets remain unknown. General study findings and limits: A year post-transplant, T-cell counts and diversity derived mostly from newly produced T cells.

The specimen was peripheral blood, collected 360 days after TCRalphabeta/CD19-depleted stem cell transplant. These receptors all stem from a female patient aged 2-10 years who had a stem cell transplant for Fanconi anemia, so the T cells may come from the graft donor.

In its sample, this clonotype was seen a few times. The CDR3 region is CASSLDGRGRETQYF. CDR3 DNA: TGTGCCAGCAGCTTAGATGGTAGGGGGCGAGAGACCCAGTACTTC. The chain joins TRBV7-2 to TRBJ2-5, with 7 bases identical to TRBD1. V lost 1 base to trimming and J lost 4 bases; unmatched junction nucleotides: 6. Germline CDR1 SGHTA, CDR2 FQGNSA. The CDR3 has 15 residues.

This clonotype was seen just once. This sequence may be a read error, since a much larger clone differs from it by one base. The chain links TRBV5-1 to TRBJ2-1; D may be TRBD1 (5 bases). The V and J ends lost 4 bases and 0 bases respectively, with 11 bases between them. CDR1 SGHRS and CDR2 YFSETQ come from the germline V gene. The CDR3 has 15 amino acids. The chain's CDR3 is CASSLQAPSYNEQFF. CDR3 DNA sequence: TGCGCCAGCAGCCTACAGGCTCCCTCCTACAATGAGCAGTTCTTC.

The chain recombines TRBV7-3 with TRBJ2-5, with D possibly matching TRBD2 (7 bases). Deletions cut 5 bases from V and 1 base from J, with 8 bases between. This CDR3 region has 13 residues. The germline V gene has CDR1 SGHTA and CDR2 FQGTGA. CDR3 in DNA: TGTGCCAGCAGCCGGGGGGCCCAAGAGACCCAGTACTTC. Translation gives CASSRGAQETQYF.

This clonotype was seen repeatedly, ten times or more. The chain combines TRBV6-2 or TRBV6-3 with TRBJ1-2; D unresolved. Trimming left V 2 bases short and J 4 bases short, with 5 bases between. This CDR3 region has 12 residues. Germline CDR1 and CDR2: MNHEY and SVGEGT. The DNA for the CDR3 is TGTGCCAGCAGTTACGACGGCTATGGCTACACCTTC. Protein sequence: CASSYDGYGYTF.